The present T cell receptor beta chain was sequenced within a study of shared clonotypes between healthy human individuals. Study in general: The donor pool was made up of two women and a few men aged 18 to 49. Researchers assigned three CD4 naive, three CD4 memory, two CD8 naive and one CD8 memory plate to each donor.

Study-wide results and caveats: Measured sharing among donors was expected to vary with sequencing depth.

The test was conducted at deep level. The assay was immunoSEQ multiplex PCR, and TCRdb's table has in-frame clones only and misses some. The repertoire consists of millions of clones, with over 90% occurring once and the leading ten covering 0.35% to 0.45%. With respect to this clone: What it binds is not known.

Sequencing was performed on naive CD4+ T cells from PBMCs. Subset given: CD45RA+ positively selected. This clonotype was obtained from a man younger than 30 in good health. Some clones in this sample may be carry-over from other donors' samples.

The CDR3: CASSPGLPRSLNEQFF. The CDR3 DNA is TGTGCCAGCAGTCCTGGGTTACCGCGGTCTCTCAATGAGCAGTTCTTC. This chain uses TRBV28 with TRBJ2-1; D remains unclear. V was cut by 5 bases and J by 6 bases, with 20 bases left in between. Germline V gives CDR1 MDHEN, CDR2 SYDVKM. This CDR3 is built from 16 residues.